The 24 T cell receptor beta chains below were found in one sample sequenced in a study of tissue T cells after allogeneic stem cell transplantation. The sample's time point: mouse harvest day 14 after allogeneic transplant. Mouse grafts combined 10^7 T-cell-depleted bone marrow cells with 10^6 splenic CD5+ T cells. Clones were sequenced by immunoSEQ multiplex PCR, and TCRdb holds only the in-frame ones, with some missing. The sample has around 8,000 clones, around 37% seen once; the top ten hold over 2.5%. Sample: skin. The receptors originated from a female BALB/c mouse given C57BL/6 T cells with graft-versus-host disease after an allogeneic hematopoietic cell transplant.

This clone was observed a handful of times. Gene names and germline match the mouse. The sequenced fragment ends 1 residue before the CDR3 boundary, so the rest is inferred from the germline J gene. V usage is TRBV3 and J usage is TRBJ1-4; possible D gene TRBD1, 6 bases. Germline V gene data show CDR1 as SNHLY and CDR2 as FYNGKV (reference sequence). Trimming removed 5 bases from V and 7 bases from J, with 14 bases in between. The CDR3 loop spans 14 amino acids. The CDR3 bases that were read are TGTGCCAGCAGCCCTGGGGGCAGAGGCGAAAGATTATTT. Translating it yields CASSPGGRGERLF. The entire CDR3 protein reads CASSPGGRGERLFF.

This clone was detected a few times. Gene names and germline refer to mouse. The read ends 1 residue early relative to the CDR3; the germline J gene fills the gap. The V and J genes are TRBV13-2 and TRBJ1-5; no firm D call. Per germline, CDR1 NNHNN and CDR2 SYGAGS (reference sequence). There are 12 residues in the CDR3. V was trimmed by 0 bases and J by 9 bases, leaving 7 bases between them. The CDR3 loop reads CASGDAARAPLF. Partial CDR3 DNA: TGTGCCAGCGGTGATGCAGCCAGGGCTCCGCTT.

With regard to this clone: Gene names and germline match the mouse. The sequenced part of the CDR3 DNA is TGTGCCTGGAGTCTACCAGTTTCCAACGAAAGATTATTT. It codes for CAWSLPVSNERLF. Given in full, the CDR3 is CAWSLPVSNERLFF. This chain links TRBV31 with TRBJ1-4; D gene uncertain. The DNA ends 1 residue before the CDR3 does, and the rest of the CDR3 is filled in from the germline J gene. The CDR3 contains 14 residues. V shed 0 bases and J shed 0 bases, with 5 bases lying between them. In germline, CDR1 is GKSSPN, CDR2 SITVG.

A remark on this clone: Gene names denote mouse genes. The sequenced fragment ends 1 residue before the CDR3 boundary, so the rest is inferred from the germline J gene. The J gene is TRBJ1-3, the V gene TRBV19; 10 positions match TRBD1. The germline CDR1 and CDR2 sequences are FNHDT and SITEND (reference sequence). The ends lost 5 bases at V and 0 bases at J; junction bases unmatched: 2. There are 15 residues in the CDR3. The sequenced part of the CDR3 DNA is TGTGCCAGCAGCCGGACAGGGGGTTCTGGAAATACGCTCTAT. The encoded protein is CASSRTGGSGNTLY. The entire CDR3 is CASSRTGGSGNTLYF.

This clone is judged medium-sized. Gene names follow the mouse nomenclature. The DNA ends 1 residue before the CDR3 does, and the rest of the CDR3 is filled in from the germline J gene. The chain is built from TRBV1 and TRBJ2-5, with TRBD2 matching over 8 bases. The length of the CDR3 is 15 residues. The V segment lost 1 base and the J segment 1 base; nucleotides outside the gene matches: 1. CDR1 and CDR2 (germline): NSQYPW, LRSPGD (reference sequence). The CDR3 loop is CTCSAAWGDQDTQYF. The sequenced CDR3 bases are TGCACCTGCAGTGCAGCCTGGGGGGACCAAGACACCCAGTAC. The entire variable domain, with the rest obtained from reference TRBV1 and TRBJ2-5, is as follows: VTLLEQNPRWRLVPRGQAVNLRCILKNSQYPWMSWYQQDLQKQLQWLFTLRSPGDKEVKSLPGADYLATRVTDTELRLQVANMSQGRTLYCTCSAAWGDQDTQYFGPGTRLLVL.

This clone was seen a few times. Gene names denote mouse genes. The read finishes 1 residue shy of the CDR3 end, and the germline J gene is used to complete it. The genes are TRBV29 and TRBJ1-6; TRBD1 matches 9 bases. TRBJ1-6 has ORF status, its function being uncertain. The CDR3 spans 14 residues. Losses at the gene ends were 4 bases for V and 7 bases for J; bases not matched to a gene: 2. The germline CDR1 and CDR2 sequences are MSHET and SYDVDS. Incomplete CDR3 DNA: TGTGCTAGCAGTTACAGGGGGCGAAATTCGCCCCTCTAC. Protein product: CASSYRGRNSPLY. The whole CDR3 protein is CASSYRGRNSPLYF.

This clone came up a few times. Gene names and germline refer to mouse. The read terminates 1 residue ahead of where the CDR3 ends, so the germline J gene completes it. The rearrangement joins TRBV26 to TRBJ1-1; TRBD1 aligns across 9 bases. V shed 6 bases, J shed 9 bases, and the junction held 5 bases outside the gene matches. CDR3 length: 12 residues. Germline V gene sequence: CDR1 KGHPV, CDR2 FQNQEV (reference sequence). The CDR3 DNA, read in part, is TGTGCCAGCAGCCAGGGACAGGGCAAAGTCTTC. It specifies CASSQGQGKVF. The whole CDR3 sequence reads CASSQGQGKVFF.

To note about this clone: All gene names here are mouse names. CDR3 bases read: TGTGCCAGCTCTCTCGAATGGGGGCCGGGCCAAGACACCCAGTAC. This encodes CASSLEWGPGQDTQY. The entire CDR3 protein reads CASSLEWGPGQDTQYF. The V gene is TRBV12-2, the J gene TRBJ2-5; either TRBD1 or TRBD2 may supply D (6 bases each). The read comes to an end 1 residue before the CDR3 does, leaving the germline J gene to fill in the end. The germline gives CDR1 SGHLS, CDR2 HYDKME. This CDR3 is 16 amino acids long. V was clipped by 0 bases and J by 2 bases, with 14 bases between them.

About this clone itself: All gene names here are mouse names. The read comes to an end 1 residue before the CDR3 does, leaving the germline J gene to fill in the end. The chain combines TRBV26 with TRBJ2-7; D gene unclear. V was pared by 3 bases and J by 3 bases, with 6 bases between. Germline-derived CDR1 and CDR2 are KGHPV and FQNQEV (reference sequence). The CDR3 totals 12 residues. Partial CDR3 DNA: TGTGCCAGCAGTCTCACCAACTATGAACAGTAC. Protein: CASSLTNYEQY. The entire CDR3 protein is CASSLTNYEQYF. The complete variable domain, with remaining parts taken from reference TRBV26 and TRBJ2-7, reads NSKVIQTPRYLVKGQGQKAKMRCIPEKGHPVVFWYQQNKNNEFKFLINFQNQEVLQQIDMTEKRFSAECPSNSPCSLEIQSSEAGDSALYLCASSLTNYEQYFGPGTRLTVL.

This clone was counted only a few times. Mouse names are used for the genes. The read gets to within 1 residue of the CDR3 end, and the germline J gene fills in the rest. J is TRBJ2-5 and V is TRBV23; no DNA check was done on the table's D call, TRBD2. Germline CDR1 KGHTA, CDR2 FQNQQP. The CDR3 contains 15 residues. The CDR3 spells CSSSQRLGGRDTQYF. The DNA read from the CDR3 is TGCTCCAGCAGTCAAAGACTGGGGGGGCGAGACACCCAGTAC.

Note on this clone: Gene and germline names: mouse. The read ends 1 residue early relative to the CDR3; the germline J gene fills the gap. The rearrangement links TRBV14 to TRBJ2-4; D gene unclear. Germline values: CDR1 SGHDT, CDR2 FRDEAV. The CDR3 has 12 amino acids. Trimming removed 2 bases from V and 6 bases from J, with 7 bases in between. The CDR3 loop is CASSLHGNTLYF. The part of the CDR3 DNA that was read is TGTGCCAGCAGTTTGCACGGGAACACCTTGTAC.

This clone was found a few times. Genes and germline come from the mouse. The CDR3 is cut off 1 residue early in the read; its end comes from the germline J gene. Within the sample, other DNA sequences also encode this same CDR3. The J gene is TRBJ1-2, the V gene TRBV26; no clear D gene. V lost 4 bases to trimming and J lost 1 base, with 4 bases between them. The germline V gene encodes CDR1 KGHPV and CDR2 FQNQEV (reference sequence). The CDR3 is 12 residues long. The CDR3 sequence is CASSRGNSDYTF. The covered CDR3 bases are TGTGCCAGCAGTCGGGGAAACTCCGACTACACC.

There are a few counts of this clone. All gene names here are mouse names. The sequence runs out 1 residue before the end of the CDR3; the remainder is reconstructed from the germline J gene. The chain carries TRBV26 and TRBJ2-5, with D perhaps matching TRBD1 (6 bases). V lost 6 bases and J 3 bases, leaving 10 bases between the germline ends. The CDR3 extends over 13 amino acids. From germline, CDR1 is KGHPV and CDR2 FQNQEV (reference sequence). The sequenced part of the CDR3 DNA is TGTGCCAGCAGCCAGGGACAACAAGACACCCAGTAC. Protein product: CASSQGQQDTQY. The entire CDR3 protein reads CASSQGQQDTQYF.

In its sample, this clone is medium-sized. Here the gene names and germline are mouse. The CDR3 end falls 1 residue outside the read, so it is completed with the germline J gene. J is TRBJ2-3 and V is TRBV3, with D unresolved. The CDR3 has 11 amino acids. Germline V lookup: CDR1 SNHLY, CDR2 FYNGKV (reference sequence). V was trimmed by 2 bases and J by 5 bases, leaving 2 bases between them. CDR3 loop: CASSLRETLYF. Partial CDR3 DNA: TGTGCCAGCAGCTTAAGAGAAACGCTGTAT. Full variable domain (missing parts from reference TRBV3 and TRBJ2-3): GPKVLQIPSHQIIDMGQMVTLNCDPVSNHLYFYWYKQILGQQMEFLVNFYNGKVMEKSKLFKDQFSVERPDGSYFTLKIQPTALEDSAVYFCASSLRETLYFGSGTRLTVL.

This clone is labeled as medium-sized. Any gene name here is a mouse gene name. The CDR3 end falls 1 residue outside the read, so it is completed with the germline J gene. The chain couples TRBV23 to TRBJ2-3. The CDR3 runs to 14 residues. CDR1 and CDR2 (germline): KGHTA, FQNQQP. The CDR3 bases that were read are TGCTCCAGCAGTCAGGGGGCTAGTGCAGAAACGCTGTAT. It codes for CSSSQGASAETLY. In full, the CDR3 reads CSSSQGASAETLYF.

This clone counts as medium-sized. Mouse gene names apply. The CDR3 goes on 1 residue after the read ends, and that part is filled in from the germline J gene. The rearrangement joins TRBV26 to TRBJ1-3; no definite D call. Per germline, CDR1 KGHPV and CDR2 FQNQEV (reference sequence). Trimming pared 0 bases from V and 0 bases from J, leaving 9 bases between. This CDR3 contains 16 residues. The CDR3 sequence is CASSLSKGSSGNTLYF. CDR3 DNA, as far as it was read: TGTGCCAGCAGTCTGTCGAAAGGGAGTTCTGGAAATACGCTCTAT.

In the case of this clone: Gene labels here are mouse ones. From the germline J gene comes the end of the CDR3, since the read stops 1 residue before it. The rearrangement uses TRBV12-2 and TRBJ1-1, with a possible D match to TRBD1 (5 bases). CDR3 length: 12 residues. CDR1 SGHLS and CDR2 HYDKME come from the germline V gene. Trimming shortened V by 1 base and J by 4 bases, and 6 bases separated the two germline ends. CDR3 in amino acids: CASSLDITEVFF. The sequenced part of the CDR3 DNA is TGTGCCAGCTCTCTGGACATCACAGAAGTCTTC.

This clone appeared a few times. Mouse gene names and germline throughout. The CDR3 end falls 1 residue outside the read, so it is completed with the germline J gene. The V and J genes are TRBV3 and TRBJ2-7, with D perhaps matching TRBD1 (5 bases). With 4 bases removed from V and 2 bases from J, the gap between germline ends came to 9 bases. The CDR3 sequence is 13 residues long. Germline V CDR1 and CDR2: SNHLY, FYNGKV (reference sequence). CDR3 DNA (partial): TGTGCCAGCAGCTATTTGACAGCCTATGAACAGTAC. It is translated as CASSYLTAYEQY. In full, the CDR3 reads CASSYLTAYEQYF. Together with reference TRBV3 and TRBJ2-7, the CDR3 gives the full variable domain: GPKVLQIPSHQIIDMGQMVTLNCDPVSNHLYFYWYKQILGQQMEFLVNFYNGKVMEKSKLFKDQFSVERPDGSYFTLKIQPTALEDSAVYFCASSYLTAYEQYFGPGTRLTVL.

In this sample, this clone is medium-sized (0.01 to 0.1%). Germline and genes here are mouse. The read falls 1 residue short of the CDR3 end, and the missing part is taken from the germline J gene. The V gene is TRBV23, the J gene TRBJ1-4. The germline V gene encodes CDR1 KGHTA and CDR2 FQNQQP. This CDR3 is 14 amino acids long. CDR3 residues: CSSSQGGLNERLFF. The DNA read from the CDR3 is TGCTCCAGCAGTCAAGGGGGCCTTAACGAAAGATTATTT.

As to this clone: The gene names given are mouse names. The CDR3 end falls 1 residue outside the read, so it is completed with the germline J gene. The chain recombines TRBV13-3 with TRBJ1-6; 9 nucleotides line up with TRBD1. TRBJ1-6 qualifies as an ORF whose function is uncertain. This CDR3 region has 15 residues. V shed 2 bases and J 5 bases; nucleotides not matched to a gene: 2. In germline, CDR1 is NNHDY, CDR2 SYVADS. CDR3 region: CASSEGDRDNSPLYF. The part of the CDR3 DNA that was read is TGTGCCAGCAGTGAAGGGGACAGGGATAATTCGCCCCTCTAC.

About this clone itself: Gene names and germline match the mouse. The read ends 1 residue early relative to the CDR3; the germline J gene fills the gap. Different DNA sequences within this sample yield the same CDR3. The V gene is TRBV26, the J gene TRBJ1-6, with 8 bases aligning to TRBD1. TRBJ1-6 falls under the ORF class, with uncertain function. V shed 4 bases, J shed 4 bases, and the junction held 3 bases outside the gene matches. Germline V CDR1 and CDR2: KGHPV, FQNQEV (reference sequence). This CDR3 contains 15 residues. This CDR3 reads CASSPQGGYNSPLYF. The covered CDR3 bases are TGTGCCAGCAGTCCACAGGGGGGATATAATTCGCCCCTCTAC.

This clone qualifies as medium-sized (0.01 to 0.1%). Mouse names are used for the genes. CDR3 sequence reads: CASSPGTGVYEQYF. The sequenced CDR3 bases are TGTGCCAGCAGCCCCGGGACAGGGGTCTATGAACAGTAC. This sequence joins TRBV26 and TRBJ2-7, with TRBD1 identical over 10 bases. Read sequence stops 1 residue before the CDR3 end, and the germline J gene provides the missing end. V shed 6 bases and J 3 bases; nucleotides not matched to a gene: 5. The CDR3 extends over 14 amino acids. Germline CDR1 is KGHPV and CDR2 is FQNQEV (reference sequence). Full variable domain (rest looked up from reference TRBV26 and TRBJ2-7): NSKVIQTPRYLVKGQGQKAKMRCIPEKGHPVVFWYQQNKNNEFKFLINFQNQEVLQQIDMTEKRFSAECPSNSPCSLEIQSSEAGDSALYLCASSPGTGVYEQYFGPGTRLTVL.

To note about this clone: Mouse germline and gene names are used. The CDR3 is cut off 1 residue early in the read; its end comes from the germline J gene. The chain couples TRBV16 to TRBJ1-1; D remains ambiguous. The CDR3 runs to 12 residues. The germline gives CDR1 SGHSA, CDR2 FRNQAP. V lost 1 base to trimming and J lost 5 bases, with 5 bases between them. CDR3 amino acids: CASSLGNTEVFF. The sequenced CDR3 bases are TGTGCAAGCAGCTTAGGCAATACAGAAGTCTTC. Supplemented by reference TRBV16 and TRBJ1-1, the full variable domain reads NAGVIQTPRHKVTGKGQEATLWCEPISGHSAVFWYRQTIVQGLEFLTYFRNQAPIDDSGMPKERFSAQMPNQSHSTLKIQSTQPQDSAVYLCASSLGNTEVFFGKGTRLTVV.

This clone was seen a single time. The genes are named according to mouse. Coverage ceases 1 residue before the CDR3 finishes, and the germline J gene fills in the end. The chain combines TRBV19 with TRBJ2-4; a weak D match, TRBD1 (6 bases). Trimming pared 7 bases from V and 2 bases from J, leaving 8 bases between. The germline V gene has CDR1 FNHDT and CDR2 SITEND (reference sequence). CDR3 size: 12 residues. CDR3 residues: CASRDIQNTLYF. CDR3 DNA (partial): TGTGCCAGCCGGGACATTCAAAACACCTTGTAC.